Below, 26 T cell receptor beta chains from the same sample are listed, as sequenced in a study of shared clonotypes between healthy human individuals. The method was immunoSEQ multiplex PCR; TCRdb's version includes in-frame clones alone and lacks a portion of them. The sample records roughly 2.2 million clones, less than 95% being singletons. The source material was naive CD4+ T cells from PBMCs. As to subset: CD45RA+ positively selected. The receptors were sampled from a man aged 18 to 29 in good health. Some clones in this sample may be carry-over from other donors' samples.

The chain recombines TRBV5-1 with TRBJ2-3; 7 bases align to TRBD2. The CDR3 contains 14 residues. The ends lost 4 bases at V and 5 bases at J; junction bases unmatched: 7. CDR1 is SGHRS and CDR2 is YFSETQ in the germline V gene. The CDR3 loop is CASSPTSEGDTQYF. Here the CDR3 DNA reads TGCGCCAGCAGCCCTACTAGCGAGGGAGATACGCAGTATTTT.

The gene calls are TRBV7-3 and TRBJ2-3; tentative D call: TRBD2 (5 bases). There are 14 residues in the CDR3. The germline V gene encodes CDR1 SGHTA and CDR2 FQGTGA. Deletions cut 5 bases from V and 2 bases from J, with 11 bases between. The CDR3 sequence is CASSHRGDTDTQYF. The CDR3, as DNA: TGTGCCAGCAGCCACCGGGGTGACACAGATACGCAGTATTTT.

The J gene is TRBJ2-5, the V gene TRBV5-1; perhaps TRBD2 as D (6 bases). V was pared by 4 bases and J by 1 base, with 20 bases between. CDR3 length equals 17 residues. Germline CDR1 SGHRS, CDR2 YFSETQ. The CDR3 region has the DNA TGCGCCAGCAGCCCCCCAAAGGACGGGAGTCTCCAAGAGACCCAGTACTTC. It encodes CASSPPKDGSLQETQYF.

This clone was picked up one time. V is TRBV28 and J is TRBJ1-3; D is perhaps TRBD1 (5 bases). Germline CDR1 is MDHEN and CDR2 is SYDVKM. The CDR3 runs 15 residues. V was pared by 3 bases and J by 2 bases, with 11 bases between. This CDR3 reads CASSLQGSAGNTIYF. CDR3 DNA sequence: TGTGCCAGCAGTTTGCAGGGTTCGGCTGGAAACACCATATATTTT.

The CDR3 DNA sequence: TGTGCCAGCAGTTTTAGAGGACTGCGGGGGACCCAGTACTTC. As protein: CASSFRGLRGTQYF. The chain joins TRBV27 to TRBJ2-5; possibly TRBD2 for D (6 bases). CDR3 length: 14 amino acids. CDR1 is MNHEY, CDR2 SMNVEV, per germline (reference sequence). Trimming cost V 3 bases and J 7 bases, with 15 bases left between them.

This chain links TRBV7-8 with TRBJ2-5, with 7 positions matching TRBD1. The CDR3 has 21 residues. Germline loops: CDR1 SGHVS, CDR2 FQNEAQ. V trimming: 2 bases; J trimming: 5 bases; junction bases outside the gene matches: 26. Written as DNA, the CDR3 is TGTGCCAGCAGCTTATTTGTCGTCGGGTGGACAGTCACAGGGGAAAAGGAGACCCAGTACTTC. Protein: CASSLFVVGWTVTGEKETQYF.

This clone was seen once. This rearrangement joins TRBV15 to TRBJ1-2; D perhaps matches TRBD1 (5 bases). From germline, CDR1 is LNHNV and CDR2 YYDKDF (reference sequence). V lost 0 bases and J lost 1, with 9 bases in between. There are 15 residues in the CDR3. The DNA for the CDR3 is TGTGCCACCAGCAGAGAGGGCAGGGTTAACTATGGCTACACCTTC. Its translation: CATSREGRVNYGYTF.

The chain joins TRBV7-9 to TRBJ2-3; 12 bases map to TRBD2. The CDR3 contains 14 residues. V lost 5 bases, J lost 7 bases, and 4 bases stayed unmatched. Germline CDR1 is SEHNR and CDR2 is FQNEAQ (reference sequence). CDR3 sequence: CASSPGLAGNTQYF. For the CDR3, the DNA is TGTGCCAGCAGCCCCGGACTAGCGGGAAATACGCAGTATTTT.

J is TRBJ2-7 and V is TRBV9; 9 bases fit TRBD1. The CDR3 contains 15 residues. J gave up 1 base and V 3 bases, and 5 bases lay outside the gene matches. Germline V gene lookup returns CDR1 SGDLS and CDR2 YYNGEE. The CDR3 is CASSADRGESYEQYF. The CDR3 DNA follows: TGTGCCAGCAGCGCCGACAGGGGGGAATCCTACGAGCAGTACTTC.

The chain has TRBV19 and TRBJ2-7, with 7 bases lining up with TRBD1. This CDR3 has 11 residues. With V trimmed by 5 bases and J by 7 bases, 2 bases remained unmatched. Germline V gives CDR1 LNHDA, CDR2 SQIVND (reference sequence). The CDR3 DNA is TGTGCCAGTAGTTACAGGGGTGAGCAGTACTTC. It translates to CASSYRGEQYF.

Concerning this clone itself: Other DNA sequences in the sample encode the same CDR3. The rearrangement uses TRBV5-1 and TRBJ2-5; perhaps TRBD2 as D (6 bases). V gave up 0 bases and J gave up 2 bases, with 8 bases separating them. In germline, CDR1 is SGHRS, CDR2 YFSETQ. The CDR3 is 14 residues long. The CDR3 DNA follows: TGCGCCAGCAGCTTGGGCGGGGTTCAAGAGACCCAGTACTTC. It codes for CASSLGGVQETQYF.

This clone occurred once. The genes are TRBV30 and TRBJ1-1; 7 bases line up with TRBD1. With 3 bases clipped from V and 11 bases from J, the junction kept 9 bases outside the gene matches. This CDR3 is 12 amino acids long. Germline V gives CDR1 GTSNPN, CDR2 SVGIG (reference sequence). The CDR3, as DNA: TGTGCCTGGAGCCCCGCAGGGGGGGCGGCTTTCTTT. Translating gives CAWSPAGGAAFF.

The chain joins TRBV2 to TRBJ2-3; D is perhaps TRBD1 or TRBD2 (5 bases each). CDR1 SNHLY and CDR2 FYNNEI come from the germline V gene. Trimming removed 2 bases at V and 3 bases at J, with 15 bases between. The length of the CDR3 is 16 residues. The CDR3 DNA reads TGTGCCAGCAGTGAAAGGGACCTACAGGTTACAGATACGCAGTATTTT. Amino acid sequence: CASSERDLQVTDTQYF.

The rearrangement uses TRBV5-4 and TRBJ1-2; 7 positions agree with TRBD1. Germline-derived CDR1 and CDR2 are SGHNT and YYREEE (reference sequence). With 0 bases clipped from V and 4 bases from J, the junction kept 6 bases outside the gene matches. The CDR3 covers 15 residues. CDR3 region: CASSLGQGEPYGYTF. The DNA of the CDR3 is TGTGCCAGCAGCTTGGGACAGGGAGAACCCTATGGCTACACCTTC.

The chain couples TRBV30 to TRBJ2-2; D possibly corresponds to TRBD1 (6 bases). Between the trimmed V and J ends, which lost 3 bases and 6 bases, there was a span of 20 bases. The CDR3 runs to 16 residues. The germline CDR1 and CDR2 sequences are GTSNPN and SVGIG (reference sequence). CDR3 in amino acids: CAWRGTSYYLPGELFF. The CDR3 DNA follows: TGTGCCTGGAGAGGGACATCCTATTACCTCCCCGGGGAGCTGTTTTTT.

The CDR3 is CASSNAGARGYTF. CDR3 nucleotides: TGTGCCAGCAGCAATGCGGGGGCCCGGGGCTACACCTTC. The chain is built from TRBV6-5 and TRBJ1-2; D is possibly TRBD1 (6 bases). The V and J ends lost 6 bases and 8 bases respectively, with 16 bases between them. The CDR3 consists of 13 residues. Germline CDR1 reads MNHEY; CDR2 reads SVGAGI.

This chain links TRBV4-2 with TRBJ1-1, with D perhaps TRBD1 (6 bases). CDR3 length: 15 amino acids. The germline V gene encodes CDR1 LGHNA and CDR2 YNFKEQ. V lost 1 base and J 5 bases, leaving 14 bases between the germline ends. CDR3 in DNA: TGTGCCAGCAGCCAAGGGGGGCGAGTTGGGACTGAAGCTTTCTTT. Its translation: CASSQGGRVGTEAFF.

The gene calls are TRBV4-3 and TRBJ2-2, with 8 bases identical to TRBD1. Germline V CDR1 and CDR2: LGHNA, YSLEER. V was clipped by 3 bases and J by 2 bases; unmatched bases: 8. The CDR3 totals 17 residues. CDR3 loop: CASSHGRGPRNTGELFF. The DNA of the CDR3 is TGCGCCAGCAGCCACGGCAGGGGGCCCCGTAACACCGGGGAGCTGTTTTTT.

The V call is TRBV6-5, the J call TRBJ1-2; D is uncertain. V lost 7 bases, J lost 4 bases, and 16 bases lay in between. CDR1 is MNHEY and CDR2 is SVGAGI in the germline V gene. This CDR3 has 14 residues. The CDR3 coding sequence is TGTGCCAGCACCGAGGACCCTCGGGGCTATGGCTACACCTTC. Its translation is CASTEDPRGYGYTF.

This chain joins TRBV6-1 and TRBJ2-3; possibly TRBD2 for D (6 bases). V dropped 3 bases and J dropped 6 bases, with 19 bases sitting between them. From germline, CDR1 is MNHNS and CDR2 SASEGT. The length of the CDR3 is 16 residues. CDR3 DNA: TGTGCCAGCAGTGACCGGACGGGAGTTTTAATCGATACGCAGTATTTT. Amino acids: CASSDRTGVLIDTQYF.

About this clone itself: Other DNA sequences in this specimen translate into the identical CDR3. This chain links TRBV18 with TRBJ2-7; D not certain. Germline V gives CDR1 KGHSH, CDR2 LQKENI. The CDR3 extends over 12 amino acids. Between the trimmed V and J ends, which lost 0 bases and 4 bases, there was a span of 4 bases. The CDR3 DNA reads as TGTGCCAGCTCACCACCGGGGTACGAGCAGTACTTC. The encoded protein is CASSPPGYEQYF.

Turning to this clone: Other DNA sequences in this sample translate to the same CDR3. This chain uses TRBV18 with TRBJ2-5; TRBD1 is a possible D gene (5 bases). Germline V lookup: CDR1 KGHSH, CDR2 LQKENI. This CDR3 spans 13 amino acids. V shed 5 bases and J shed 2 bases, with 9 bases lying between them. CDR3 DNA sequence: TGTGCCAGCTCATCCGACAGACAAGAGACCCAGTACTTC. This codes for CASSSDRQETQYF.

This clone came up once. The V and J genes are TRBV27 and TRBJ2-7; D is possibly TRBD1 (5 bases). Trimming pared 4 bases from V and 4 bases from J, leaving 11 bases between. The CDR3 has 13 amino acids. Germline lookup yields CDR1 MNHEY and CDR2 SMNVEV (reference sequence). The CDR3, as DNA: TGTGCCAGCAGTTCTGGGGCAGTTTACGAGCAGTACTTC. Translated: CASSSGAVYEQYF.

The rearrangement joins TRBV5-4 to TRBJ2-7; the D is unclear. Germline CDR1 and CDR2: SGHNT and YYREEE (reference sequence). The CDR3 loop spans 14 amino acids. The ends were cut back, 4 bases at V and 4 bases at J, with 15 bases in the middle. The CDR3, as DNA: TGTGCCAGCAGCCTTGGGCGGAGTAGATACGAGCAGTACTTC. This codes for CASSLGRSRYEQYF.

The CDR3 reads CASSISRGNGNQPQHF. CDR3 sequence (DNA): TGTGCCAGCAGTATTTCCCGCGGGAATGGCAATCAGCCCCAGCATTTT. This sequence joins TRBV28 and TRBJ1-5; D unresolved. Germline values: CDR1 MDHEN, CDR2 SYDVKM. This CDR3 is 16 amino acids long. V was cut by 5 bases and J by 2 bases, with 16 bases left in between.

The chain has TRBV19 and TRBJ2-5; tentatively, D is TRBD1 (6 bases). Looked up from germline, CDR1 is LNHDA and CDR2 is SQIVND (reference sequence). The CDR3 spans 16 residues. Trimming stripped 6 bases from V and 5 bases from J, with 22 bases between. CDR3 loop: CASSDPLGHGGETQYF. DNA of the CDR3: TGTGCCAGTAGCGACCCCCTGGGACACGGTGGGGAGACCCAGTACTTC.